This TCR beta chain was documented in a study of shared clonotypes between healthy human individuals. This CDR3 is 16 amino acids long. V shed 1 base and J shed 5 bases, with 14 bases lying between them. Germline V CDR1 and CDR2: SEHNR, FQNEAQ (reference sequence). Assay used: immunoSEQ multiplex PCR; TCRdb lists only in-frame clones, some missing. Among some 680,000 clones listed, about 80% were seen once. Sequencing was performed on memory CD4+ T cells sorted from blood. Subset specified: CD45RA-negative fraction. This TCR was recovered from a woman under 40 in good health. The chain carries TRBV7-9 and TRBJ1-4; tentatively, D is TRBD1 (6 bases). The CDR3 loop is CASSLGAGTRNEKLFF. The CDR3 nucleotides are TGTGCCAGCAGCTTAGGTGCCGGGACACGAAATGAAAAACTGTTTTTT. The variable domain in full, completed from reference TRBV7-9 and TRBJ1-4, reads DTGVSQNPRHKITKRGQNVTFRCDPISEHNRLYWYRQTLGQGPEFLTYFQNEAQLEKSRLLSDRFSAERPKGSFSTLEIQRTEQGDSAMYLCASSLGAGTRNEKLFFGSGTQLSVL.